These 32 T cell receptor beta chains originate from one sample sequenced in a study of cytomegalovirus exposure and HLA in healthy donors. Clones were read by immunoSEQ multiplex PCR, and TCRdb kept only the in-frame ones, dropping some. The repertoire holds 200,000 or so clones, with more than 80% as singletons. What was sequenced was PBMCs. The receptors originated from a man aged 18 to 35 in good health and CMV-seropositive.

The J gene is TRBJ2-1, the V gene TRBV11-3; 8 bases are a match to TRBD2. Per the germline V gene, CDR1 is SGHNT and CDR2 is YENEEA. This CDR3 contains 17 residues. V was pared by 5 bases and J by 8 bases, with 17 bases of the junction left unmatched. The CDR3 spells CASSPGLEAGGGDEQFF. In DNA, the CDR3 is TGTGCCAGCAGCCCAGGCCTCGAGGCGGGAGGTGGGGATGAGCAGTTCTTC.

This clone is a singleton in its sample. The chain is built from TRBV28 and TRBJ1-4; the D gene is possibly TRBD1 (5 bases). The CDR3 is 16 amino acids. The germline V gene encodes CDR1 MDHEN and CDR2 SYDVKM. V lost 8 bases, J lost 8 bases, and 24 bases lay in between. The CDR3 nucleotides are TGTGCCAGCGCCCCGCCTCGACAGTCACCTTTCGAAAAACTGTTTTTT. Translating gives CASAPPRQSPFEKLFF. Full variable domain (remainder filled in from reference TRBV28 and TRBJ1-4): DVKVTQSSRYLVKRTGEKVFLECVQDMDHENMFWYRQDPGLGLRLIYFSYDVKMKEKGDIPEGYSVSREKKERFSLILESASTNQTSMYLCASAPPRQSPFEKLFFGSGTQLSVL.

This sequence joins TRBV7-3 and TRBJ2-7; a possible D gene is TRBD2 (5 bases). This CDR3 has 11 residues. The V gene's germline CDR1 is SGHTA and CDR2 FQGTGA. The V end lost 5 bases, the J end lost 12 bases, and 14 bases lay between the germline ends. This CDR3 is CASSNEGALYF. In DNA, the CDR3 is TGTGCCAGCAGCAACGAGGGAGCGCTGTACTTC.

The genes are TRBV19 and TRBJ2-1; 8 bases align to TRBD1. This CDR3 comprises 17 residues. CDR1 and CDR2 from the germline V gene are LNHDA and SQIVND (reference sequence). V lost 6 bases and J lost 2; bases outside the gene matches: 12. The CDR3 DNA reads TGTGCCAGTAGCCACCCCCCGGGACAGGCGACCTACAATGAGCAGTTCTTC. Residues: CASSHPPGQATYNEQFF.

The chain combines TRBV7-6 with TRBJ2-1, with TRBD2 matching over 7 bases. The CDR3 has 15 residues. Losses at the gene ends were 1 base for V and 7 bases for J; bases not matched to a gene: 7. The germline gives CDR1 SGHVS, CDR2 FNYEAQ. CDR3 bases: TGTGCCAGCAGCTTAGATGCGGGGCGGGGGAATGAGCAGTTCTTC. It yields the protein CASSLDAGRGNEQFF.

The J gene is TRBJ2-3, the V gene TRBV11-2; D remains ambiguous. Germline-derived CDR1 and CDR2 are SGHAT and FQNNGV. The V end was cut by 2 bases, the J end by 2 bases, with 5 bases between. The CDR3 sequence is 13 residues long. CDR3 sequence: CASSLFSTDTQYF. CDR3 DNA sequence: TGTGCCAGCAGCTTATTCTCCACAGATACGCAGTATTTT.

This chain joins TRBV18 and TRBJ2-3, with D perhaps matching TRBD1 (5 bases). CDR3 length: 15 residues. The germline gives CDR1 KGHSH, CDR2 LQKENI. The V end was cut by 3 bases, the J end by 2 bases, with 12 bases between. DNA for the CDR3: TGTGCCAGCTCACCCGGGCAGGGAATCACAGATACGCAGTATTTT. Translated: CASSPGQGITDTQYF.

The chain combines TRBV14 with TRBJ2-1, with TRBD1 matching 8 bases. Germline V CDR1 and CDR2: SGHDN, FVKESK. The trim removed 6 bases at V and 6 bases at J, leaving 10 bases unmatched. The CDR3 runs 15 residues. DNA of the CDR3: TGTGCCAGCAGGCAGACAGGGGACCCTCTCAATGAGCAGTTCTTC. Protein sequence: CASRQTGDPLNEQFF.

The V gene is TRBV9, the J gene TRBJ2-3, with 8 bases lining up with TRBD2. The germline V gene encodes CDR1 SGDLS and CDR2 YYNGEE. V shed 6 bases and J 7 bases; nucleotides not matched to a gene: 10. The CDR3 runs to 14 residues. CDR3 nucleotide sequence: TGTGCCAGCACCGTCGCGGGAGGCAGGCATACGCAGTATTTT. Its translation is CASTVAGGRHTQYF.

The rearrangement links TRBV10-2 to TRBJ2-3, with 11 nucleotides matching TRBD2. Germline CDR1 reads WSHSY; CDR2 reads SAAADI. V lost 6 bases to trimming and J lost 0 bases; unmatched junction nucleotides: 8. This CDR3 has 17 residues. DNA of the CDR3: TGCGCCAGCAGGCATAGCGGGAGGGTAGGAAGCACAGATACGCAGTATTTT. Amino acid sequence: CASRHSGRVGSTDTQYF.

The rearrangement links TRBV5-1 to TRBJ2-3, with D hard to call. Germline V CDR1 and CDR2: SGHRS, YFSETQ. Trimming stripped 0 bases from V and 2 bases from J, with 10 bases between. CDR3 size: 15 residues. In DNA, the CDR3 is TGCGCCAGCAGCTTGGGAGAGGTAAACACAGATACGCAGTATTTT. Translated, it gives CASSLGEVNTDTQYF.

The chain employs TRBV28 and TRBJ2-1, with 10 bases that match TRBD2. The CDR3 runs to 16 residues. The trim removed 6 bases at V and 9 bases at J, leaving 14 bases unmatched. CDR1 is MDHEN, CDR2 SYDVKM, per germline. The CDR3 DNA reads TGTGCCAGCAGGGGGCTAGCGGGAGTCTTATTTGGTGAGCAGTTCTTC. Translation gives CASRGLAGVLFGEQFF. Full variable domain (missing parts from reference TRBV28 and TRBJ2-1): DVKVTQSSRYLVKRTGEKVFLECVQDMDHENMFWYRQDPGLGLRLIYFSYDVKMKEKGDIPEGYSVSREKKERFSLILESASTNQTSMYLCASRGLAGVLFGEQFFGPGTRLTVL.

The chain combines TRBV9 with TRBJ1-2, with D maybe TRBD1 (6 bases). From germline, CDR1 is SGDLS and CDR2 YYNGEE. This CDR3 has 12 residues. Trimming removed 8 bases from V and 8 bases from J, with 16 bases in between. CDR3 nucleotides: TGTGCCAGTGGATCAGGGGCATCCGGCTACACCTTC. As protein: CASGSGASGYTF.

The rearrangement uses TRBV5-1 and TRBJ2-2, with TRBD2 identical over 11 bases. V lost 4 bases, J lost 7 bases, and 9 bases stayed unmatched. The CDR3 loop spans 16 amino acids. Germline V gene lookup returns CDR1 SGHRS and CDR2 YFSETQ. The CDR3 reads CASSPGLAGGYGELFF. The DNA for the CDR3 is TGCGCCAGCAGCCCCGGACTAGCGGGCGGCTACGGGGAGCTGTTTTTT. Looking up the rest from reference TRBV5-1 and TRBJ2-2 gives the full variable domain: KAGVTQTPRYLIKTRGQQVTLSCSPISGHRSVSWYQQTPGQGLQFLFEYFSETQRNKGNFPGRFSGRQFSNSRSEMNVSTLELGDSALYLCASSPGLAGGYGELFFGEGSRLTVL.

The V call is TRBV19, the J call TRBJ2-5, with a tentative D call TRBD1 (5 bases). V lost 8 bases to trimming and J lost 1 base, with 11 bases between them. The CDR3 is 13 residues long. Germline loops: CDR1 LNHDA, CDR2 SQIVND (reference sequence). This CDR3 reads CASSARGQETQYF. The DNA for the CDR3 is TGTGCCAGTTCTGCTAGGGGCCAAGAGACCCAGTACTTC.

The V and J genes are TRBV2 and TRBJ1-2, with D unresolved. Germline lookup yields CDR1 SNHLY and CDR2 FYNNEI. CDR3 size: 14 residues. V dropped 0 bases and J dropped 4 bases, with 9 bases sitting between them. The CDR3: CASSEALRGYGYTF. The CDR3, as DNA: TGTGCCAGCAGTGAAGCGCTTCGGGGCTATGGCTACACCTTC.

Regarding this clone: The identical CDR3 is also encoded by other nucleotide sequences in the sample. In nucleotides, the CDR3 is TGTGCCAGCAGCCGACAGGGCGGGTACGAGCAGTACTTC. Translated: CASSRQGGYEQYF. J is TRBJ2-7 and V is TRBV7-8, with 7 bases lining up with TRBD1. CDR3 length: 13 residues. Germline CDR1 reads SGHVS; CDR2 reads FQNEAQ. The J segment lost 4 bases and the V segment lost 5 bases, leaving 5 bases of the junction unmatched.

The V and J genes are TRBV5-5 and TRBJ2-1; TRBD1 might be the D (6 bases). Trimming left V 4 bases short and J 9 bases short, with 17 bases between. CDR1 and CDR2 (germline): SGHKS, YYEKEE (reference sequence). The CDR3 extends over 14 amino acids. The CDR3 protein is CASSDTGFPPEQFF. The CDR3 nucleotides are TGTGCCAGCAGCGATACAGGGTTCCCCCCTGAGCAGTTCTTC. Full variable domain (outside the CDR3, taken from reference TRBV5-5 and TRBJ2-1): DAGVTQSPTHLIKTRGQQVTLRCSPISGHKSVSWYQQVLGQGPQFIFQYYEKEERGRGNFPDRFSARQFPNYSSELNVNALLLGDSALYLCASSDTGFPPEQFFGPGTRLTVL.

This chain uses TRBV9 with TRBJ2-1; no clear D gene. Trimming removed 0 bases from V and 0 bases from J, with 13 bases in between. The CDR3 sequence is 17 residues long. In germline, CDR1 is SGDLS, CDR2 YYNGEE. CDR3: CASSVGILSSSYNEQFF. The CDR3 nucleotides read TGTGCCAGCAGCGTAGGAATTTTATCGAGCTCCTACAATGAGCAGTTCTTC.

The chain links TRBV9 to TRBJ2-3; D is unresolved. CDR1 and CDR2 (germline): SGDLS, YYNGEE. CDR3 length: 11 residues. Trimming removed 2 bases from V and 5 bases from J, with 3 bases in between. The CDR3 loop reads CASSVKDTQYF. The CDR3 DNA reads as TGTGCCAGCAGCGTTAAAGATACGCAGTATTTT. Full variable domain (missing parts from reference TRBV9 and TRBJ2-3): DSGVTQTPKHLITATGQRVTLRCSPRSGDLSVYWYQQSLDQGLQFLIQYYNGEERAKGNILERFSAQQFPDLHSELNLSSLELGDSALYFCASSVKDTQYFGPGTRLTVL.

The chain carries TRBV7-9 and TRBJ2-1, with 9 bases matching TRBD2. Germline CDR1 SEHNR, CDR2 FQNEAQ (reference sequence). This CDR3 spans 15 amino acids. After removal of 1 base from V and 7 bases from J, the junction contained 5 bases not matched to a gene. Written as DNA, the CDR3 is TGTGCCAGCAGCTTAGTAGTTAGCGGGAGAAATGAGCAGTTCTTC. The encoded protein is CASSLVVSGRNEQFF.

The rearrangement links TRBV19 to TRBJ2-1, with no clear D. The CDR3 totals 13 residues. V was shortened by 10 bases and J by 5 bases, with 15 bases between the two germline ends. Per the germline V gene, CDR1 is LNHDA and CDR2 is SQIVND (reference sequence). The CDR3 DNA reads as TGTGCCACATCCTCGGGTCGAAACAATGAGCAGTTCTTC. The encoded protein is CATSSGRNNEQFF.

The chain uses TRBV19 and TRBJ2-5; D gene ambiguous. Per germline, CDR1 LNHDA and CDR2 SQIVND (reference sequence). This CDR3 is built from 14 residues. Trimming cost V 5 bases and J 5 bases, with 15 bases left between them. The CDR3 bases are TGTGCCAGTAGTTTTGGCGCGGCAAGTGAGACCCAGTACTTC. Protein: CASSFGAASETQYF. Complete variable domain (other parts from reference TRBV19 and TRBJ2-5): DGGITQSPKYLFRKEGQNVTLSCEQNLNHDAMYWYRQDPGQGLRLIYYSQIVNDFQKGDIAEGYSVSREKKESFPLTVTSAQKNPTAFYLCASSFGAASETQYFGPGTRLLVL.

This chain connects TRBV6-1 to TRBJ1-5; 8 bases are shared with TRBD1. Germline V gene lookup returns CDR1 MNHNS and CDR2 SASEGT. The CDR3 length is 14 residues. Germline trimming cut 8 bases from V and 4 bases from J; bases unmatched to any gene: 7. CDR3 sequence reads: CASLIQGANQPQHF. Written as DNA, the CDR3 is TGTGCCAGCCTGATCCAGGGGGCTAATCAGCCCCAGCATTTT.

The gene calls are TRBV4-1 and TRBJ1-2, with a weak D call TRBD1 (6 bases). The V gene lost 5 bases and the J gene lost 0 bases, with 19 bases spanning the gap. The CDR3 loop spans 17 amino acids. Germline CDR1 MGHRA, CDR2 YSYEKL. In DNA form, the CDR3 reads TGCGCCAGCAGCTACCGAGCCTTAGAGGGGGCTAACTATGGCTACACCTTC. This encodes CASSYRALEGANYGYTF.

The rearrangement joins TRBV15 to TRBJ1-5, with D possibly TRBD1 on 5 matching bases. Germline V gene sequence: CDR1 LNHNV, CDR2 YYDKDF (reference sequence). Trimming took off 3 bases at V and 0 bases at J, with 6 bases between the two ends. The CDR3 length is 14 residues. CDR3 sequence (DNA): TGTGCCACCAGCAGCAGGGTTAGCAATCAGCCCCAGCATTTT. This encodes CATSSRVSNQPQHF.

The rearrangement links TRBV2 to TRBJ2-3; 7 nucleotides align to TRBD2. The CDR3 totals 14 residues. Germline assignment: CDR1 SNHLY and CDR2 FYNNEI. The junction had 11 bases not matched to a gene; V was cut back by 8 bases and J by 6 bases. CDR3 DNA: TGTGCCAGCCGACTAGCCGGGTCTGGCGATACGCAGTATTTT. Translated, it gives CASRLAGSGDTQYF.

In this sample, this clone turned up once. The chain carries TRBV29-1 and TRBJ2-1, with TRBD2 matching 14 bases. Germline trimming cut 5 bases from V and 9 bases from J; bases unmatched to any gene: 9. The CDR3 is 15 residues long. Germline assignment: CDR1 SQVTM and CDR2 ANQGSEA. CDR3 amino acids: CSVSGLAGALSEQFF. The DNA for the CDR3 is TGCAGCGTTTCGGGACTAGCGGGAGCCCTAAGTGAGCAGTTCTTC.

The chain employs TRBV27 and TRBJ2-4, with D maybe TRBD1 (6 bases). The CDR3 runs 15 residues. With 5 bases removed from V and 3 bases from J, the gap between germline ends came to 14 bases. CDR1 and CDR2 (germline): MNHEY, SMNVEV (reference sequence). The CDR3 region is CASSPQGDGKNIQYF. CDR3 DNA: TGTGCCAGCAGTCCACAGGGTGATGGCAAAAACATTCAGTACTTC.

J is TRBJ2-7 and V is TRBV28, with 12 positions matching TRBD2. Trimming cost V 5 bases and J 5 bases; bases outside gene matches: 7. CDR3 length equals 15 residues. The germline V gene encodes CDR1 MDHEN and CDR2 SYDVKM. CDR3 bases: TGTGCCAGCAGTCTTTCACTAGCGGGGGGTAACGAGCAGTACTTC. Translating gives CASSLSLAGGNEQYF.

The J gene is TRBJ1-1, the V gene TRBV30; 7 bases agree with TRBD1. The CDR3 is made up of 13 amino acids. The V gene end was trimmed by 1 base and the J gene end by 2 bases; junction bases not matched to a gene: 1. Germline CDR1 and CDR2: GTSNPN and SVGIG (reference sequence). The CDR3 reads CAWSGDSNTEAFF. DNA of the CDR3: TGTGCCTGGAGTGGGGACAGCAACACTGAAGCTTTCTTT.

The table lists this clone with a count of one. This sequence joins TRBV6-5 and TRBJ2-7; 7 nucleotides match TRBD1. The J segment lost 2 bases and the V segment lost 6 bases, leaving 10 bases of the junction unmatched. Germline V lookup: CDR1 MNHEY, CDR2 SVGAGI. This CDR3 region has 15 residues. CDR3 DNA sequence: TGTGCCAGCAGCCGAAAGACAGGGTTCCCCTACGAGCAGTACTTC. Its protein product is CASSRKTGFPYEQYF.